A selection of T cell receptor beta chains follows, all from one sample in a study of T cell clones after liver transplantation. Generated by immunoSEQ multiplex PCR, the TCRdb table keeps only in-frame clones and is missing some. The table shows 7,000 or so clones, with 70% occurring only once. The material was CD8+ T cells from blood, obtained before liver transplant. The receptors stem from a human donor who received a liver transplant. Both conserved end residues are part of each CDR3. A D gene is named only where the DNA matches it firmly. Expanded clones get a size class; other rows say once, few or many, or leave the size out.

V: TRBV15
J: TRBJ1-4
size: -
D: TRBD1
CDR3: CATSEGQNLNEKLFF
DNA: TGTGCCACCAGCGAGGGACAGAACCTTAATGAAAAACTGTTTTTT

V: TRBV28
J: TRBJ2-1
size: once
D: -
CDR3: CASSLAGATYNEQFF
DNA: TGTGCCAGCAGCCTAGCAGGGGCGACCTACAATGAGCAGTTCTTC

V: TRBV5-6
J: TRBJ2-7
size: medium-sized
D: -
CDR3: CASSYDIQVYEQYF
DNA: TGTGCCAGCAGCTATGATATCCAGGTCTACGAGCAGTACTTC

V: TRBV15
J: TRBJ2-7
size: -
D: -
CDR3: CATSSSRGFYEQYF
DNA: TGTGCCACCAGCAGCAGCAGGGGATTCTACGAGCAGTACTTC

V: TRBV2
J: TRBJ2-6
size: -
D: TRBD1
CDR3: CASLTGVGANVLTF
DNA: TGTGCCAGCCTCACAGGGGTAGGGGCCAACGTCCTGACTTTC

V: TRBV7-9
J: TRBJ2-7
size: medium-sized
D: TRBD2
CDR3: CASSPGDGGRGEYEQYF
DNA: TGTGCCAGCAGCCCCGGGGACGGTGGGCGGGGGGAATACGAGCAGTACTTC

V: TRBV6-5
J: TRBJ2-2
size: hyperexpanded
D: TRBD2
CDR3: CASSYSRGSVDGELFF
DNA: TGTGCCAGCAGTTACTCACGCGGGAGCGTCGACGGGGAGCTGTTTTTT

V: TRBV11-2
J: TRBJ1-1
size: -
D: -
CDR3: CASSLEVDTEAFF
DNA: TGTGCCAGCAGCTTAGAGGTGGACACTGAAGCTTTCTTT

V: TRBV7-9
J: TRBJ1-4
size: -
D: TRBD1
CDR3: CASSHRDRGPYEKLFF
DNA: TGTGCCAGCAGCCACCGGGACAGGGGGCCGTATGAAAAACTGTTTTTT

V: TRBV7-2
J: TRBJ2-1
size: -
D: TRBD1
CDR3: CASSLGQGANYNEQFF
DNA: TGTGCCAGCAGCTTAGGACAGGGGGCAAACTACAATGAGCAGTTCTTC

V: TRBV2
J: TRBJ2-7
size: few
D: -
CDR3: CASSEGGREQYF
DNA: TGTGCCAGCAGTGAAGGGGGGCGCGAGCAGTACTTC

V: TRBV28
J: TRBJ2-6
size: -
D: -
CDR3: CASSLGQISGANVLTF
DNA: TGTGCCAGCAGTTTGGGACAAATCTCTGGGGCCAACGTCCTGACTTTC

V: TRBV7-9
J: TRBJ1-5
size: -
D: TRBD1
CDR3: CASSQGQGYQPQHF
DNA: TGTGCCAGCAGCCAGGGACAGGGCTATCAGCCCCAGCATTTT

V: TRBV2
J: TRBJ2-7
size: -
D: TRBD1
CDR3: CASRVTTGTAYEQYF
DNA: TGTGCCAGCCGAGTGACAACCGGGACAGCCTACGAGCAGTACTTC

V: TRBV6-1
J: TRBJ1-5
size: -
D: -
CDR3: CASSEIQGNQPQHF
DNA: TGTGCCAGCAGTGAAATCCAGGGCAATCAGCCCCAGCATTTT

V: TRBV7-8
J: TRBJ1-2
size: -
D: -
CDR3: CASSPLSGATNYGYTF
DNA: TGTGCCAGCAGCCCCCTCAGTGGGGCAACGAACTATGGCTACACCTTC

V: TRBV7-6
J: TRBJ1-1
size: -
D: -
CDR3: CASSHDVGGLGLVTEAFF
DNA: TGTGCCAGCAGCCACGACGTGGGGGGGCTTGGTCTCGTCACTGAAGCTTTCTTT

V: TRBV7-9
J: TRBJ1-2
size: -
D: TRBD1
CDR3: CASSPTGGYGYTF
DNA: TGTGCCAGCAGCCCGACAGGGGGCTATGGCTACACCTTC

V: TRBV19
J: TRBJ1-4
size: -
D: -
CDR3: CASRPIQGADEKLFF
DNA: TGTGCCAGTAGACCAATACAGGGAGCCGATGAAAAACTGTTTTTT

V: TRBV28
J: TRBJ1-4
size: -
D: TRBD1
CDR3: CASSDQDRGLANEKLFF
DNA: TGTGCCAGCAGTGACCAGGACAGGGGGTTGGCTAATGAAAAACTGTTTTTT

V: TRBV27
J: TRBJ2-1
size: once
D: -
CDR3: CASGSTGGGYNEQFF
DNA: TGTGCCAGCGGATCTACAGGGGGAGGGTACAATGAGCAGTTCTTC

V: TRBV28
J: TRBJ2-3
size: -
D: TRBD2
CDR3: CASSLAGDPDTQYF
DNA: TGTGCCAGCAGCTTGGCGGGGGACCCAGATACGCAGTATTTT

V: TRBV7-9
J: TRBJ2-5
size: -
D: -
CDR3: CASSLLALLQETQYF
DNA: TGTGCCAGCAGCTTACTAGCGTTACTACAAGAGACCCAGTACTTC

V: TRBV25-1
J: TRBJ1-2
size: -
D: TRBD1
CDR3: CASSAPITGGWGYTF
DNA: TGTGCCAGCAGTGCCCCAATTACAGGGGGTTGGGGCTACACCTTC

V: TRBV19
J: TRBJ1-1
size: -
D: -
CDR3: CASSIGGGTEAFF
DNA: TGTGCCAGTAGTATCGGGGGAGGCACTGAAGCTTTCTTT

V: TRBV21-1
J: TRBJ1-2
size: -
D: -
CDR3: CASSKFAAKWADRFGGYTF
DNA: TGTGCCAGCAGCAAATTCGCCGCGAAGTGGGCGGATCGGTTCGGGGGCTACACCTTC

V: TRBV6-1
J: TRBJ2-3
size: -
D: -
CDR3: CASSEGGPTDTQYF
DNA: TGTGCCAGCAGTGAAGGGGGCCCTACAGATACGCAGTATTTT

V: TRBV7-7
J: TRBJ2-1
size: -
D: -
CDR3: CASSPLVGRGEQFF
DNA: TGTGCTAGCAGCCCATTGGTAGGGAGAGGTGAGCAGTTCTTC

V: TRBV6-1
J: TRBJ1-5
size: -
D: -
CDR3: CASRRPARQPQHF
DNA: TGTGCCAGCAGACGACCCGCACGTCAGCCCCAGCATTTT

V: TRBV6-5
J: TRBJ1-5
size: few
D: -
CDR3: CASSYSAGGNQPQHF
DNA: TGTGCCAGCAGTTACTCGGCGGGGGGGAATCAGCCCCAGCATTTT

V: TRBV7-9
J: TRBJ1-1
size: -
D: -
CDR3: CASSLDQAGWGTEAFF
DNA: TGTGCCAGCAGCTTAGACCAGGCTGGATGGGGCACTGAAGCTTTCTTT

V: TRBV29-1
J: TRBJ2-3
size: -
D: -
CDR3: CSVAGGSTDTQYF
DNA: TGCAGCGTTGCGGGCGGTAGCACAGATACGCAGTATTTT

V: TRBV27
J: TRBJ2-1
size: -
D: TRBD2
CDR3: CASSFSGTSVANEQFF
DNA: TGTGCCAGCAGTTTTTCCGGGACTAGCGTGGCCAATGAGCAGTTCTTC

V: TRBV13
J: TRBJ2-7
size: once
D: -
CDR3: CASSMGGPGSYYEQYF
DNA: TGTGCCAGCAGCATGGGGGGACCGGGCAGCTACTACGAGCAGTACTTC

V: TRBV14
J: TRBJ2-3
size: once
D: -
CDR3: CASSQDPIGAVTDTQYF
DNA: TGTGCCAGCAGCCAAGACCCGATAGGGGCTGTCACAGATACGCAGTATTTT

V: TRBV19
J: TRBJ1-3
size: -
D: -
CDR3: CASTTGYGNTIYF
DNA: TGTGCCAGTACCACAGGGTACGGAAACACCATATATTTT

V: TRBV5-1
J: TRBJ1-1
size: once
D: TRBD1
CDR3: CASSLRQGAEAFF
DNA: TGCGCCAGCAGCTTGCGACAGGGGGCTGAAGCTTTCTTT

V: TRBV7-7
J: TRBJ2-1
size: -
D: TRBD2
CDR3: CASSLGSPLTSGNEQFF
DNA: TGTGCTAGCAGCTTAGGGTCACCATTGACTAGCGGAAATGAGCAGTTCTTC

V: TRBV9
J: TRBJ2-3
size: -
D: -
CDR3: CASSKSGPSTDTQYF
DNA: TGTGCCAGCAGCAAAAGCGGGCCTAGCACAGATACGCAGTATTTT

V: TRBV19
J: TRBJ2-1
size: -
D: -
CDR3: CATSRDTINEQFF
DNA: TGTGCCACGTCCCGGGACACGATCAATGAGCAGTTCTTC

V: TRBV27
J: TRBJ2-5
size: -
D: -
CDR3: CASRSRDLGYQETQYF
DNA: TGTGCCAGCAGAAGCCGGGACCTCGGGTACCAAGAGACCCAGTACTTC

V: TRBV28
J: TRBJ2-3
size: once
D: -
CDR3: CASTLSTDTQYF
DNA: TGTGCCAGCACCTTGTCGACAGATACGCAGTATTTT

V: TRBV27
J: TRBJ2-3
size: -
D: TRBD2
CDR3: CASVKGLAGLGTDTQYF
DNA: TGTGCCAGCGTAAAGGGGCTAGCGGGGCTCGGCACAGATACGCAGTATTTT

V: TRBV11-3
J: TRBJ2-3
size: -
D: -
CDR3: CASSPRQESTDTQYF
DNA: TGTGCCAGCAGCCCCCGACAGGAGAGCACAGATACGCAGTATTTT

V: TRBV28
J: TRBJ2-5
size: few
D: -
CDR3: CASSSGRGSKETQYF
DNA: TGTGCCAGCAGTTCGGGTAGGGGATCAAAGGAGACCCAGTACTTC

V: TRBV7-9
J: TRBJ2-1
size: few
D: TRBD1
CDR3: CASSLEVWDRGSDEQFF
DNA: TGTGCCAGCAGCTTAGAGGTTTGGGACAGGGGATCGGATGAGCAGTTCTTC

V: TRBV6-6
J: TRBJ2-5
size: -
D: -
CDR3: CASSTLGGGETQYF
DNA: TGTGCCAGCAGTACCCTGGGGGGCGGAGAGACCCAGTACTTC

V: TRBV6-5
J: TRBJ2-3
size: large
D: -
CDR3: CASSYSGSRDLDTQYF
DNA: TGTGCCAGCAGTTACTCTGGGAGCAGGGACCTAGATACGCAGTATTTT

V: TRBV7-2
J: TRBJ2-5
size: once
D: -
CDR3: CASSPTWGYQETQYF
DNA: TGTGCCAGCAGCCCCACCTGGGGGTACCAAGAGACCCAGTACTTC

V: TRBV6-5
J: TRBJ2-5
size: -
D: -
CDR3: CASSYSGEVETQYF
DNA: TGTGCCAGCAGTTACTCGGGGGAGGTAGAGACCCAGTACTTC

V: TRBV7-2
J: TRBJ2-5
size: -
D: -
CDR3: CASSPFVELRRRVETQYF
DNA: TGTGCCAGCAGCCCCTTCGTAGAACTTCGGAGAAGGGTTGAGACCCAGTACTTC

V: TRBV5-8
J: TRBJ2-7
size: -
D: -
CDR3: CASSLAGVGYEQYF
DNA: TGTGCCAGCAGCTTGGCGGGGGTCGGCTACGAGCAGTACTTC

V: TRBV4-2
J: TRBJ2-2
size: medium-sized
D: TRBD1
CDR3: CASSPGQGDTGELFF
DNA: TGTGCCAGCAGCCCCGGACAGGGGGACACCGGGGAGCTGTTTTTT

V: TRBV2
J: TRBJ2-5
size: -
D: -
CDR3: CASRTVTQYF
DNA: TGTGCCAGCAGAACAGTTACCCAGTACTTC

V: TRBV19
J: TRBJ2-1
size: -
D: TRBD2
CDR3: CASRASGGIHNEQFF
DNA: TGTGCCAGTAGAGCTAGCGGGGGGATCCACAATGAGCAGTTCTTC